These T cell receptor beta chains were read from a single sample in a study of blood T cell repertoires in COVID-19. The protocol was immunoSEQ multiplex PCR, while the TCRdb copy is restricted to in-frame clones and leaves out a portion. The table lists around 400,000 clones, 70% to 90% of them singletons. Specimen: PBMCs or T cells enriched from blood (not recorded which). Receptors originate from a young woman who had been exposed to COVID-19. The CDR3 runs from the conserved cysteine through the conserved F or W. D genes are given only for firm matches. Size is stated for part of the rows, as once, few or many counts, or as a class when the clone is expanded.

d_gene | abundance | j_gene | v_gene | CDR3aa | CDR3nt
. | . | TRBJ2-7 | TRBV20-1 | CSASHLLAGEQYF | TGCAGTGCTAGTCATCTTCTAGCTGGGGAGCAGTACTTC
TRBD1 | . | TRBJ2-7 | TRBV28 | CASSAYRGISSYEQYF | TGTGCCAGCAGTGCGTACAGGGGTATTAGCTCCTACGAGCAGTACTTC
TRBD2 | . | TRBJ2-7 | TRBV7-9 | CASSLGLAGSYEQYF | TGTGCCAGCAGCTTGGGACTAGCGGGATCCTACGAGCAGTACTTC
TRBD2 | . | TRBJ2-3 | TRBV10-3 | CAISDGLAGADTQYF | TGTGCCATCAGTGACGGGCTAGCGGGGGCAGATACGCAGTATTTT
TRBD1 | . | TRBJ1-2 | TRBV11-2 | CASSLAQQGASYGYTF | TGTGCCAGCAGCTTAGCCCAGCAGGGGGCCTCCTATGGCTACACCTTC
TRBD2 | . | TRBJ2-7 | TRBV9 | CASSVHGGSGGGEQYF | TGTGCCAGCAGCGTACATGGTGGTAGCGGGGGAGGGGAGCAGTACTTC
. | . | TRBJ1-2 | TRBV6-5 | CASSYSPSNGYTF | TGTGCCAGCAGTTACTCGCCAAGCAATGGCTACACCTTC
. | . | TRBJ1-6 | TRBV27 | CASSLRENSPLHF | TGTGCCAGCAGTTTACGGGAGAATTCACCCCTCCACTTT
. | . | TRBJ1-1 | TRBV11-2 | CASSFERGGTEAFF | TGTGCCAGCAGCTTTGAACGGGGGGGGACTGAAGCTTTCTTT
TRBD2 | . | TRBJ2-1 | TRBV3-1/TRBV3-2 | CASSHIWTSGNMGNEQFF | TGTGCCAGCAGCCACATTTGGACTAGCGGGAATATGGGGAATGAGCAGTTCTTC
TRBD1 | . | TRBJ1-4 | TRBV4-3 | CASSQQTGFNEKLFF | TGCGCCAGCAGCCAACAGACAGGGTTTAATGAAAAACTGTTTTTT
. | . | TRBJ1-5 | TRBV18 | CASTLSGGPWGSNQPQHF | TGTGCCAGCACCCTAAGCGGGGGACCATGGGGTAGCAATCAGCCCCAGCATTTT
TRBD1 | . | TRBJ2-5 | TRBV2 | CASSERDSQETQYF | TGTGCCAGCAGTGAACGGGACAGCCAAGAGACCCAGTACTTC
. | . | TRBJ1-4 | TRBV7-9 | CASSPFEGVDEKLFF | TGTGCCAGCAGCCCTTTCGAGGGGGTGGATGAAAAACTGTTTTTT
. | once | TRBJ2-3 | TRBV28 | CASSLLGGGTDTQYF | TGTGCCAGCAGTTTATTGGGCGGGGGCACAGATACGCAGTATTTT
TRBD2 | . | TRBJ2-2 | TRBV4-3 | CASSLAGANTGELFF | TGCGCCAGCAGCCTAGCGGGGGCGAACACCGGGGAGCTGTTTTTT
TRBD1 | once | TRBJ2-7 | TRBV19 | CASTGTGSYEQYF | TGTGCCAGCACCGGGACAGGGAGTTACGAGCAGTACTTC
. | once | TRBJ2-4 | TRBV7-2 | CASSLLALAKNIQYF | TGTGCCAGCAGCTTATTGGCCTTAGCCAAAAACATTCAGTACTTC
TRBD2 | . | TRBJ2-3 | TRBV28 | CASSAQGLAGPTDTQYF | TGTGCCAGCAGTGCCCAGGGACTAGCGGGACCCACAGATACGCAGTATTTT
. | . | TRBJ1-2 | TRBV24-1 | CATSDPLYGYTF | TGTGCCACCAGTGACCCCCTCTATGGCTACACCTTC
TRBD1 | few | TRBJ1-1 | TRBV4-1 | CASSQAYRGKTEAFF | TGCGCCAGCAGCCAGGCATACAGGGGGAAGACTGAAGCTTTCTTT
TRBD1 | . | TRBJ1-6 | TRBV7-3 | CASSSQGGNSPLHF | TGTGCCAGCAGCTCACAGGGGGGAAATTCACCCCTCCACTTT
TRBD1 | . | TRBJ2-1 | TRBV7-6 | CASSLRSTTGADEQFF | TGTGCCAGCAGCTTACGGTCGACAACAGGGGCGGATGAGCAGTTCTTC
. | . | TRBJ1-6 | TRBV7-2 | CASSDAGYNSPLHF | TGTGCCAGCAGCGACGCCGGGTATAATTCACCCCTCCACTTT
TRBD2 | . | TRBJ2-7 | TRBV28 | CASSLRRREGREQYF | TGTGCCAGCAGTTTGCGGAGGCGGGAGGGCCGGGAGCAGTACTTC
TRBD1 | . | TRBJ2-2 | TRBV24-1 | CATSDQGASGELFF | TGTGCCACCAGTGATCAGGGGGCGTCCGGGGAGCTGTTTTTT
TRBD1 | . | TRBJ2-7 | TRBV5-1 | CASSRNTGVPYEQYF | TGCGCCAGCAGCAGGAATACAGGGGTTCCCTACGAGCAGTACTTC
. | . | TRBJ2-7 | TRBV5-5 | CASSWQGIASYEQYF | TGTGCCAGCAGCTGGCAGGGTATAGCCTCCTACGAGCAGTACTTC
TRBD2 | once | TRBJ2-2 | TRBV4-3 | CASSPQLAGDYTGELFF | TGCGCCAGCAGCCCCCAACTAGCGGGGGACTACACCGGGGAGCTGTTTTTT
. | . | TRBJ2-7 | TRBV20-1 | CSASFSEQYF | TGCAGTGCCTCCTTCTCCGAGCAGTACTTC
TRBD1 | . | TRBJ1-5 | TRBV7-2 | CASSLGSTGDQPQHF | TGTGCCAGCAGCTTAGGTTCGACAGGGGACCAGCCCCAGCATTTT
. | . | TRBJ2-7 | TRBV13 | CASSLLQGGEQYF | TGTGCCAGCAGCTTGTTACAGGGTGGCGAGCAGTACTTC
TRBD2 | . | TRBJ2-1 | TRBV6-5 | CASLRGGGYNEQFF | TGTGCCAGCTTACGGGGGGGAGGCTACAATGAGCAGTTCTTC
TRBD2 | . | TRBJ2-4 | TRBV5-4 | CASSSGGGAKNIQYF | TGTGCCAGCAGCTCGGGGGGGGGAGCCAAAAACATTCAGTACTTC
. | . | TRBJ1-1 | TRBV27 | CASSLSVAGYTEAFF | TGTGCCAGCAGTTTATCGGTGGCCGGGTACACTGAAGCTTTCTTT
TRBD2 | . | TRBJ2-7 | TRBV10-3 | CAISEFEGSGGTYEQYF | TGTGCCATCAGTGAATTTGAGGGGAGCGGGGGCACCTACGAGCAGTACTTC
. | . | TRBJ2-3 | TRBV10-3 | CAISEAVRGGTDTQYF | TGTGCCATCAGTGAAGCTGTAAGGGGGGGGACAGATACGCAGTATTTT
. | once | TRBJ1-1 | TRBV19 | CASSPPGTEAFF | TGTGCCAGTAGTCCCCCCGGGACAGAAGCTTTCTTT
. | . | TRBJ2-7 | TRBV7-6 | CASSFFPPYEQYF | TGTGCCAGCAGCTTCTTCCCTCCCTACGAGCAGTACTTC
TRBD1 | . | TRBJ2-3 | TRBV7-9 | CASKRTGADTQYF | TGTGCCAGCAAAAGGACAGGGGCAGATACGCAGTATTTT
. | . | TRBJ2-1 | TRBV19 | CASSIGGRASNEQFF | TGTGCCAGTAGTATAGGGGGGCGGGCCTCCAATGAGCAGTTCTTC
TRBD1 | once | TRBJ1-2 | TRBV3-1/TRBV3-2 | CASSPATGGDGYTF | TGTGCCAGCAGCCCCGCGACAGGGGGGGATGGCTACACCTTC
. | . | TRBJ1-5 | TRBV20-1 | CSASTDSYQPQHF | TGCAGTGCCAGTACGGACAGCTATCAGCCCCAGCATTTT
TRBD2 | . | TRBJ2-7 | TRBV5-6 | CASSLGLAGDLGGTYEQYF | TGTGCCAGCAGCTTGGGACTAGCGGGGGACCTAGGGGGAACCTACGAGCAGTACTTC
TRBD1 | . | TRBJ2-5 | TRBV11-3 | CASSYQGEETQYF | TGTGCCAGCAGCTATCAGGGGGAAGAGACCCAGTACTTC
. | . | TRBJ1-4 | TRBV5-1 | CASSLVGGEKLFF | TGCGCCAGCAGCTTGGTGGGAGGTGAAAAACTGTTTTTT
TRBD1 | . | TRBJ1-1 | TRBV18 | CASSPQGGTVNTEAFF | TGTGCCAGCTCACCACAAGGAGGGACAGTGAACACTGAAGCTTTCTTT